Sequencing of this TCR beta chain was carried out in a study of shared clonotypes between healthy human individuals. Clones were read by immunoSEQ multiplex PCR, and TCRdb kept only the in-frame ones, dropping some. Among roughly 1,100,000 clones, 65% to 75% were seen once, and the ten largest hold nearly 1.5%. Germline lookup yields CDR1 MNHNY and CDR2 SVGAGI (reference sequence). The CDR3 loop spans 15 amino acids. V was clipped by 5 bases and J by 0 bases; unmatched bases: 4. Regarding this clone: Its specificity is not known.

Study results and limitations: An effect of sequencing depth on clonotype sharing among donors was expected.

What was sequenced was memory CD4+ T cells sorted from blood. Subset described: CD45RA-negative fraction. The chain recombines TRBV6-6 with TRBJ2-7; 10 bases match TRBD1. The sequence derives from a man younger than 30 in good health. In DNA form, the CDR3 reads TGTGCCAGCAGTCACAGACAGGGGGCCTCCTACGAGCAGTACTTC. This encodes CASSHRQGASYEQYF.